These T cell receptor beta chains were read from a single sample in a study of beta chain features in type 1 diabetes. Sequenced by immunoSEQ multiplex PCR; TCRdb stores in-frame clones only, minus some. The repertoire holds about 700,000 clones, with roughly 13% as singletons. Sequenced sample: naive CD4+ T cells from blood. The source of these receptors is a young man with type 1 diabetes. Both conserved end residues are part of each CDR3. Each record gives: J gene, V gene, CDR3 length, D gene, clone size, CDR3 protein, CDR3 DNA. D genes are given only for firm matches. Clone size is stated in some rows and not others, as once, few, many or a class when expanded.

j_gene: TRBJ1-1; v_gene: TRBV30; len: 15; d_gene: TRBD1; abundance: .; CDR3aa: CAWGDRARGNTEAFF; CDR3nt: TGTGCCTGGGGCGACAGGGCAAGAGGAAACACTGAAGCTTTCTTT
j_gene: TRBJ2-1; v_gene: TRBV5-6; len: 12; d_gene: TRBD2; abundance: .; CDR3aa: CASSLAGLDPFF; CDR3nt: TGTGCCAGCAGCCTAGCAGGACTAGATCCGTTCTTC
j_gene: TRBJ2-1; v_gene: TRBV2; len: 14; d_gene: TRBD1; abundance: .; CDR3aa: CASRRTGGYNEQFF; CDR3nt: TGTGCCAGCAGGAGAACAGGGGGCTACAATGAGCAGTTCTTC
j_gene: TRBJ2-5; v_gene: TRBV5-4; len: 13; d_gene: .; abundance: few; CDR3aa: CASSWDIQETQYF; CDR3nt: TGTGCCAGCAGCTGGGACATACAAGAGACCCAGTACTTC
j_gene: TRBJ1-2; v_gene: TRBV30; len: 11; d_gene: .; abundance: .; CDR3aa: CAWSVPYGYTF; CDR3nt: TGTGCCTGGAGTGTACCCTATGGCTACACCTTC
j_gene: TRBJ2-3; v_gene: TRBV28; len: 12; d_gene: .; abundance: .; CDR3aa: CASRLSTDTQYF; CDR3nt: TGTGCCAGCAGACTTAGCACAGATACGCAGTATTTT
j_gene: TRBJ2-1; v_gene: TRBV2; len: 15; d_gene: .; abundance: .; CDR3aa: CASSVAGQFNNEQFF; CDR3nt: TGTGCCAGCAGTGTAGCTGGACAGTTCAACAATGAGCAGTTCTTC
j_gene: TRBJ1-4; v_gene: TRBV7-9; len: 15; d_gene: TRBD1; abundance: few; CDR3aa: CASSPPGGINEKLFF; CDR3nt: TGTGCCAGCAGCCCCCCAGGGGGAATTAATGAAAAACTGTTTTTT
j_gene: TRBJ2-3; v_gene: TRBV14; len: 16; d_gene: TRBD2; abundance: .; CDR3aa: CASSLSTSGAEDTQYF; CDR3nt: TGTGCCAGCAGCCTCTCGACTAGCGGGGCGGAAGATACGCAGTATTTT
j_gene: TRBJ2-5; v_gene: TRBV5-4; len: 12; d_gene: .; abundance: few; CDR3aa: CASSKGPETQYF; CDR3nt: TGTGCCAGCAGCAAAGGACCAGAGACCCAGTACTTC
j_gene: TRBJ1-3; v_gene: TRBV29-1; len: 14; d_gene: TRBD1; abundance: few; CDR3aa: CSVPWGFRGNTIYF; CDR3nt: TGCAGCGTCCCTTGGGGGTTCAGGGGGAACACCATATATTTT
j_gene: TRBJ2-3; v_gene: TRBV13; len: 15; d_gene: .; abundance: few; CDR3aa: CASSLYQRGTDTQYF; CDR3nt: TGTGCCAGCAGCTTATATCAGCGCGGCACAGATACGCAGTATTTT
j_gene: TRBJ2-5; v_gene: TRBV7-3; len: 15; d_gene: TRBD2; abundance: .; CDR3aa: CASSLSTSDRETQYF; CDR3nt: TGTGCCAGCAGCTTAAGTACTAGCGATCGCGAGACCCAGTACTTC
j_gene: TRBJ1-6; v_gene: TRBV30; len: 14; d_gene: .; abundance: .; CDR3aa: CAWRSQGNNSPLHF; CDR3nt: TGTGCCTGGAGGTCCCAAGGGAATAATTCACCCCTCCACTTT
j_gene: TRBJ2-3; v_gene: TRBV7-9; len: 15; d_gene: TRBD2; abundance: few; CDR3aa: CASSWGLDGADTQYF; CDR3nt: TGTGCCAGCAGTTGGGGACTAGATGGCGCAGATACGCAGTATTTT
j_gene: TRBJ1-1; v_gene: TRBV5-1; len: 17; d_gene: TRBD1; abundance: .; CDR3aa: CASSLALTTGANTEAFF; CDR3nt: TGCGCCAGCAGCTTGGCCCTAACGACAGGGGCGAACACTGAAGCTTTCTTT
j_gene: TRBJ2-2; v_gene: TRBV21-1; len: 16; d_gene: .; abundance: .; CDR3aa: CASSSPGTGIPGSCFF; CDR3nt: .
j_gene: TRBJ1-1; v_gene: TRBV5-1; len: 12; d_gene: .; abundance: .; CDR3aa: CASSFAGAEAFF; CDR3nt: TGCGCCAGCAGCTTTGCAGGGGCTGAAGCTTTCTTT
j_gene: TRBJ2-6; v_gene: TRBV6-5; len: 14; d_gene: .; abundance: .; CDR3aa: CASTGPPGANVLTF; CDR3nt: TGTGCCAGCACCGGACCCCCTGGGGCCAACGTCCTGACTTTC
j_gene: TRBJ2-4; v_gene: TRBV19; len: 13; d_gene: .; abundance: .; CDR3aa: CASSRPDTGIQYF; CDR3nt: TGTGCCAGTAGTAGGCCCGACACGGGCATTCAGTACTTC
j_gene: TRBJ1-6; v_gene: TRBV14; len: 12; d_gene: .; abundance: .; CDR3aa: CASSPLNSPLHF; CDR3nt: TGTGCCAGCAGCCCACTGAATTCACCCCTCCACTTT
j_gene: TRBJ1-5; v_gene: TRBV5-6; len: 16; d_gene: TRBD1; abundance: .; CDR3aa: CASSVGTGGSGQPQHF; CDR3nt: TGTGCCAGCAGCGTGGGTACAGGGGGCTCGGGACAGCCCCAGCATTTT
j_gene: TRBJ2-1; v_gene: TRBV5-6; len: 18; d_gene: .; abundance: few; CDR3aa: CASSPIGGAAQTYNEQFF; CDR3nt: TGTGCCAGCAGCCCCATAGGGGGAGCGGCGCAAACCTACAATGAGCAGTTCTTC
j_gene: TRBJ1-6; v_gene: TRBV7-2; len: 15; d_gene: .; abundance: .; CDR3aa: CASSLVALGNSPLHF; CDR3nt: TGTGCCAGCAGCTTGGTGGCACTGGGGAATTCACCCCTCCACTTT
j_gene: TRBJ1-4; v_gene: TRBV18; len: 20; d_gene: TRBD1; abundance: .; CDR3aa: CASSPLQGGQGIGTNEKLFF; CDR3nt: TGTGCCAGCTCACCACTCCAAGGGGGACAGGGGATCGGAACTAATGAAAAACTGTTTTTT
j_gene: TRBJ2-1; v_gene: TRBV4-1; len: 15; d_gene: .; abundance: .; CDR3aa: CASSQGVGGYNEQFF; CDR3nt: TGCGCCAGCAGCCAAGGGGTGGGGGGCTACAATGAGCAGTTCTTC
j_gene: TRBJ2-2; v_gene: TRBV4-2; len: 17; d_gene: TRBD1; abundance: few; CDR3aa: CASSQGVGQGNTGELFF; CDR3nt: TGTGCCAGCAGCCAGGGGGTGGGACAGGGAAACACCGGGGAGCTGTTTTTT
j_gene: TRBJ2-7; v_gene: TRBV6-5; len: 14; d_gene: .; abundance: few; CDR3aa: CASRSWGGYREQYF; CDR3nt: TGTGCCAGCAGATCCTGGGGAGGCTACAGGGAGCAGTACTTC
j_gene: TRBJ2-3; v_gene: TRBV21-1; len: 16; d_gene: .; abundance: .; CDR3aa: CASSKGPPPLTDTQYF; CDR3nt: TGTGCCAGCAGCAAAGGCCCCCCGCCGTTGACAGATACGCAGTATTTT
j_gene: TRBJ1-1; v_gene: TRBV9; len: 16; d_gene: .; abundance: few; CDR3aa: CASSPPRGAGNTEAFF; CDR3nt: TGTGCCAGCAGCCCCCCCCGGGGCGCGGGAAACACTGAAGCTTTCTTT
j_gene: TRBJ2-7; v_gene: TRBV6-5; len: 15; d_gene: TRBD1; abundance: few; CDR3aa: CASSVNRDRTYEQYF; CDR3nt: TGTGCCAGCAGTGTAAACCGGGACAGGACCTACGAGCAGTACTTC
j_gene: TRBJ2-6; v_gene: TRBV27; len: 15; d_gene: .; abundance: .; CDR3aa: CASRTVGSGANVLTF; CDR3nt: TGTGCCAGCAGGACAGTCGGCTCTGGGGCCAACGTCCTGACTTTC
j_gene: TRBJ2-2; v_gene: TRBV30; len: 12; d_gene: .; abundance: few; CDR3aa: CAWSRTAGELFF; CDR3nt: TGTGCCTGGAGCCGAACCGCCGGGGAGCTGTTTTTT
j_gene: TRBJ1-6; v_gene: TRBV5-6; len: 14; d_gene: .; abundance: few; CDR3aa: CASSFQGNNSPLHF; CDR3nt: TGTGCCAGCAGCTTCCAGGGGAATAATTCACCCCTCCACTTT
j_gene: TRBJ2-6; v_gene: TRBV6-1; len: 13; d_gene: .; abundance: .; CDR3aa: CASRNPGANVLTF; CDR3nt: TGTGCCAGCAGGAACCCTGGGGCCAACGTCCTGACTTTC
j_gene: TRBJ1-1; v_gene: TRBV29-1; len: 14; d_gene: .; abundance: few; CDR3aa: CSVEATAGNTEAFF; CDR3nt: TGCAGCGTTGAGGCCACGGCTGGGAACACTGAAGCTTTCTTT
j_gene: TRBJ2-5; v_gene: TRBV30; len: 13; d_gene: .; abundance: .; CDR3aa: CAWSPAVRETQYF; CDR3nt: TGTGCCTGGAGTCCGGCAGTGCGAGAGACCCAGTACTTC
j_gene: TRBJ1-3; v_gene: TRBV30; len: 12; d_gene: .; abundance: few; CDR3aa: CAWSGSVDTIYF; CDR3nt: TGTGCCTGGAGTGGGTCGGTGGACACCATATATTTT
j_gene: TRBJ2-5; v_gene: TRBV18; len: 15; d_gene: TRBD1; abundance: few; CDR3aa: CASSPRGTVQETQYF; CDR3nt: TGTGCCAGCTCACCACGAGGGACAGTCCAAGAGACCCAGTACTTC
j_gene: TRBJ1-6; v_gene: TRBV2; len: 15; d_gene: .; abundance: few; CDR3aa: CASVLLGLTNSPLHF; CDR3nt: TGTGCCAGCGTGCTCTTGGGACTGACAAATTCACCCCTCCACTTT
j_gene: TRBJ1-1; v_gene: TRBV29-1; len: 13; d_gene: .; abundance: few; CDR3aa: CSVGGRMNTEAFF; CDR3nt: TGCAGCGTCGGGGGACGAATGAACACTGAAGCTTTCTTT
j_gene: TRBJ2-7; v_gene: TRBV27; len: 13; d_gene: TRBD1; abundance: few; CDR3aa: CASRQGDSYEQYF; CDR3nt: TGTGCCAGTAGGCAGGGGGACTCCTACGAGCAGTACTTC
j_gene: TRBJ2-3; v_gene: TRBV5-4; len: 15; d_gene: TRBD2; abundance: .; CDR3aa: CASSLRLAGVYTQYF; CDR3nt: TGTGCCAGCAGCTTAAGACTAGCGGGGGTGTATACGCAGTATTTT
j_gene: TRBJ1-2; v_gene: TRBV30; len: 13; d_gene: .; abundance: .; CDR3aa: CAWSQLYINGYTF; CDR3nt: TGTGCCTGGAGTCAATTATACATAAATGGCTACACCTTC
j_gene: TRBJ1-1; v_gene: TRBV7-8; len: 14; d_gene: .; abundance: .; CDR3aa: CASSPIGDGTEAFF; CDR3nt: TGTGCCAGCAGCCCGATTGGGGATGGCACTGAAGCTTTCTTT
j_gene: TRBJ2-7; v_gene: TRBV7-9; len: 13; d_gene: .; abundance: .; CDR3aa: CASSSAPPVEQYF; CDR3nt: TGTGCCAGCAGCTCGGCCCCCCCGGTCGAGCAGTACTTC
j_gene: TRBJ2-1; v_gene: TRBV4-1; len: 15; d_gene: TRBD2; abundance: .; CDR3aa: CASRHTSGDNNEQFF; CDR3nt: TGCGCCAGCAGACACACTAGCGGGGACAACAATGAGCAGTTCTTC
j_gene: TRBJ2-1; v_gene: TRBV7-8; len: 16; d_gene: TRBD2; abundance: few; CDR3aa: CASSLLAGGPYNEQFF; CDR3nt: TGTGCCAGCAGCTTATTGGCGGGGGGGCCCTACAATGAGCAGTTCTTC
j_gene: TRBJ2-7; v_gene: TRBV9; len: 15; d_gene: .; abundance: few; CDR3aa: CASSASVDVSYEQYF; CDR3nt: TGTGCCAGCAGCGCATCGGTAGACGTTTCCTACGAGCAGTACTTC
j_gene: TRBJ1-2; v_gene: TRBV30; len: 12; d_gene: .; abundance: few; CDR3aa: CAWSPRNYGYTF; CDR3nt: TGTGCCTGGAGCCCGCGGAACTATGGCTACACCTTC
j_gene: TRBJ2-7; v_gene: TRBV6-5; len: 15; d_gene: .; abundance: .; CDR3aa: CASNLGPPAPYEQYF; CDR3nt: TGTGCCAGCAACCTGGGCCCTCCGGCCCCCTACGAGCAGTACTTC
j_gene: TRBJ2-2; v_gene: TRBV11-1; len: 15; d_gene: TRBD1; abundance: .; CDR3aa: CASTPQGANTGELFF; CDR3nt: TGTGCCAGCACCCCCCAGGGGGCGAACACCGGGGAGCTGTTTTTT
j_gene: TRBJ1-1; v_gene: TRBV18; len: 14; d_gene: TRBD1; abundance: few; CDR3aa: CASSTGTGSTEAFF; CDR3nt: TGTGCCAGCTCGACGGGGACAGGGAGCACTGAAGCTTTCTTT
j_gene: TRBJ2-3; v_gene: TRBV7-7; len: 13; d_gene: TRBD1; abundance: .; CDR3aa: CASSPGGADTQYF; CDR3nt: TGTGCCAGCAGCCCAGGGGGCGCAGATACGCAGTATTTT
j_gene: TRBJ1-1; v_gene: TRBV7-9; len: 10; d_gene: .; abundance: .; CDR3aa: CASSLLEAFF; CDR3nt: TGTGCCAGCAGCCTCCTTGAAGCTTTCTTT
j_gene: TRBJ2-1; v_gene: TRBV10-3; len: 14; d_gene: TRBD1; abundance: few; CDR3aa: CAISEGQGNNEQFF; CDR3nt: TGTGCCATCAGTGAGGGACAGGGCAACAATGAGCAGTTCTTC
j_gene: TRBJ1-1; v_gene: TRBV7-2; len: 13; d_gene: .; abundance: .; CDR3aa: CASSLDRHTEAFF; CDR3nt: TGTGCCAGCAGCCTCGACAGGCACACTGAAGCTTTCTTT
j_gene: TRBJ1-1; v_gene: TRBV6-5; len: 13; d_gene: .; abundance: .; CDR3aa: CASSQTPNTEAFF; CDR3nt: TGTGCCAGCAGTCAGACACCTAACACTGAAGCTTTCTTT
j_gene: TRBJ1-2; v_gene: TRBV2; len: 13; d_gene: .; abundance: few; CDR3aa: CASSERANYGYTF; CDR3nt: TGTGCCAGCAGTGAACGCGCAAACTATGGCTACACCTTC